The T cell receptor beta chain under discussion was sequenced for a study of OX40 agonist ivuxolimab in advanced cancers. The study, taken as a whole, reports: Normalized T-cell clonal expansion was also low in some nonresponders. Averaged across samples, CD8+ T cells carried more expanded clones than CD4+ did.

Some clones are missing from TCRdb's copy, which holds only in-frame ones; the method was immunoSEQ multiplex PCR. In the table there are about 50,000 clones, just under 80% of which are singletons. As to this clone: Antigen specificity is unknown.

The sequence was obtained from an adult with an advanced solid tumor such as melanoma, head and neck, liver or kidney cancer. Material: CD4+ or CD8+ T cells sorted from blood, obtained in a trial of the OX40 agonist ivuxolimab.

The CDR3 spells CASSLGTRKQYF. As DNA, the CDR3 is TGTGCCAGCAGCTTAGGAACTAGGAAGCAGTACTTC. V and J are TRBV7-2 and TRBJ2-7; D is possibly TRBD2 (5 bases). Germline values: CDR1 SGHTA, CDR2 FQGNSA. CDR3 length: 12 residues. V was clipped by 1 base and J by 8 bases, with 9 bases between them. The entire variable domain, with the rest obtained from reference TRBV7-2 and TRBJ2-7, is as follows: GAGVSQSPSNKVTEKGKDVELRCDPISGHTALYWYRQSLGQGLEFLIYFQGNSAPDKSGLPSDRFSAERTGGSVSTLTIQRTQQEDSAVYLCASSLGTRKQYFGPGTRLTVT.